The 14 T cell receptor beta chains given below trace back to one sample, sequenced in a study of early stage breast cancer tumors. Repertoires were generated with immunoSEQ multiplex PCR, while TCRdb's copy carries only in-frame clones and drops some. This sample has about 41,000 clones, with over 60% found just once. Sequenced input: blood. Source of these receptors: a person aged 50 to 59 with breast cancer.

CDR3 region: CASSPQEYEQYF. DNA for the CDR3: TGTGCCAGCAGCCCACAGGAATACGAGCAGTACTTC. The chain carries TRBV11-3 and TRBJ2-7; the D gene is possibly TRBD1 (5 bases). The CDR3 is 12 amino acids. From germline, CDR1 is SGHNT and CDR2 YENEEA. V was shortened by 5 bases and J by 4 bases, with 9 bases between the two germline ends. Combining the CDR3 with reference TRBV11-3 and TRBJ2-7 gives the whole variable domain EAGVVQSPRYKIIEKKQPVAFWCNPISGHNTLYWYLQNLGQGPELLIRYENEEAVDDSQLPKDRFSAERLKGVDSTLKIQPAELGDSAVYLCASSPQEYEQYFGPGTRLTVT.

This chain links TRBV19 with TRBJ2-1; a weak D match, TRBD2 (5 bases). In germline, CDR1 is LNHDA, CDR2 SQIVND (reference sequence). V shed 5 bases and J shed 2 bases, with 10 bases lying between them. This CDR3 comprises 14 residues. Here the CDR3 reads CASSEGSAYNEQFF. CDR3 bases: TGTGCCAGTAGTGAGGGTAGTGCCTACAATGAGCAGTTCTTC.

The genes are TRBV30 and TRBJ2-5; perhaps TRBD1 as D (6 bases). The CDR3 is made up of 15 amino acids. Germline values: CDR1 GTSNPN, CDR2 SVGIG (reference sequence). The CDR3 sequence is CARSTGQGQQETQYF. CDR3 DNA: TGTGCTCGATCGACTGGCCAGGGACAACAAGAGACCCAGTACTTC.

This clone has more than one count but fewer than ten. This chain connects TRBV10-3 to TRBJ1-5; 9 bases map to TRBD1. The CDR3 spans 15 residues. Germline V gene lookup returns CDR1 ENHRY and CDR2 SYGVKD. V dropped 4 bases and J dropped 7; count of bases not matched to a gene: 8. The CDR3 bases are TGTGCCATCAGTGCCTGGGGACAGGGAGGCCAGCCCCAGCATTTT. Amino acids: CAISAWGQGGQPQHF.

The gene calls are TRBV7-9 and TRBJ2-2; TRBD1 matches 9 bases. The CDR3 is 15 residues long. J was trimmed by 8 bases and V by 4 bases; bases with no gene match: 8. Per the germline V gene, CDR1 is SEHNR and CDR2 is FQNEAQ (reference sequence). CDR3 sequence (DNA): TGTGCCAGCAGCTCCCCGGGACAGGGTGTTGGGGAGCTGTTTTTT. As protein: CASSSPGQGVGELFF.

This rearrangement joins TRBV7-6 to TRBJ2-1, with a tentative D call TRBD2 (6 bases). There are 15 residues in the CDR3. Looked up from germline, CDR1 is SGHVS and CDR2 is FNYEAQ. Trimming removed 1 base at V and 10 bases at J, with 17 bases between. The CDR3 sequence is CASSLDQSAAGEQFF. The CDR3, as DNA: TGTGCCAGCAGCTTAGATCAGTCGGCGGCGGGAGAGCAGTTCTTC.

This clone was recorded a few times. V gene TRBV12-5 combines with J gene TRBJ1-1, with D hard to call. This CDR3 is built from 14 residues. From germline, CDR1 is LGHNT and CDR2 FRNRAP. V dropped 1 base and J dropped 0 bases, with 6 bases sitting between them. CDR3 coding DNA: TGTGCTAGTGGTTTGGGACTCCTGAACACTGAAGCTTTCTTT. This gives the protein CASGLGLLNTEAFF.

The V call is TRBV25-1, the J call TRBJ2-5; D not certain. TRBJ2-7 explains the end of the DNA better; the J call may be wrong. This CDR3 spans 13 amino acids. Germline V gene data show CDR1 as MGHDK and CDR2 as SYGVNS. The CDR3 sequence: CASSETQSYEQYF. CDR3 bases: TGTGCCAGCAGTGAAACGCAATCCTACGAGCAGTACTTC.

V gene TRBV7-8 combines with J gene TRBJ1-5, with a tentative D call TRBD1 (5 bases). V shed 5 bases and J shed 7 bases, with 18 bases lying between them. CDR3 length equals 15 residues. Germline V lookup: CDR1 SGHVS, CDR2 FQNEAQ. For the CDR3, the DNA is TGTGCCAGCAGCCCCAAGCGGGGGTACGGGCAGCCCCAGCATTTT. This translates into CASSPKRGYGQPQHF.

CDR3 nucleotide sequence: TGTGCCAGCAGTCCATATGCGGGAGTGACAGATACGCAGTATTTT. Protein sequence: CASSPYAGVTDTQYF. V and J are TRBV6-4 and TRBJ2-3; 7 bases are shared with TRBD2. The CDR3 length is 15 residues. Trimming removed 5 bases from V and 3 bases from J; junction bases left unmatched: 8. From germline, CDR1 is MRHNA and CDR2 SNTAGT.

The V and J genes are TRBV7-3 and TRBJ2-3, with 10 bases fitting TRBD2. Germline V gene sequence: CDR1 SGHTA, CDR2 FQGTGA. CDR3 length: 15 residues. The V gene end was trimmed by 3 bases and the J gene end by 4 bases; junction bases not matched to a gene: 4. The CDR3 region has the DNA TGTGCCAGCAGCTTTGGTAGCGGGAGGCCAGATACGCAGTATTTT. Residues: CASSFGSGRPDTQYF.

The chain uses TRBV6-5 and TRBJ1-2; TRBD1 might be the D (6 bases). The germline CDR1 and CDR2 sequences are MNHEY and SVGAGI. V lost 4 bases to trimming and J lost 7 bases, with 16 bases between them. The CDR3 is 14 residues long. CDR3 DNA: TGTGCCAGCAGTTCCATCACCGGGGGGGCTGGCTACACCTTC. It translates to CASSSITGGAGYTF.

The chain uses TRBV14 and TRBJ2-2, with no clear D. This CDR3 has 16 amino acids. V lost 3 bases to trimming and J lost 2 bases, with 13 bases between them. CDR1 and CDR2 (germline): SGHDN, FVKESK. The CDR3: CASSQPRVENTGELFF. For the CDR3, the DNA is TGTGCCAGCAGCCAGCCCCGGGTTGAAAACACCGGGGAGCTGTTTTTT.

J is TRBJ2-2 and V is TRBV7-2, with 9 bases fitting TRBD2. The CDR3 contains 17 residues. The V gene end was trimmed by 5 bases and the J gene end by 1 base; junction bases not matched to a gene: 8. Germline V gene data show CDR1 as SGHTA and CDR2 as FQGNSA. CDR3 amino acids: CASSLPGLALNTGELFF. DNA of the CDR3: TGTGCCAGCAGCCTTCCGGGACTAGCTCTGAACACCGGGGAGCTGTTTTTT.